This passage covers 15 T cell receptor beta chains from one sample sequenced in a study of blood T cell repertoires in COVID-19 (dated by TCRdb to 2018 to 2020). Preparation of the library involved the immunoSEQ multiplex PCR assay. In its TCRdb copy, this immuneACCESS table keeps in-frame sequences only and misses some clones. Where compared with another copy, unresolved V genes explain less than half of these, and the others have no known cause. This sample gives about 87,000 clones in total; 70% to 90% of them show up just once. Of the sample, around 5% is held by the ten largest clones. The sequenced material came from peripheral blood. The receptors stem from a middle-aged man with acute or convalescent COVID-19.

The V call is TRBV3-1 (or the pseudogene TRBV3-2), the J call TRBJ2-5, with 7 positions matching TRBD1. After removal of 4 bases from V and 2 bases from J, the junction contained 7 bases not matched to a gene. The CDR3 length is 15 residues. CDR1 and CDR2 from the germline V gene are LGHDT and YNNKEL (reference sequence). The CDR3 is CASSRPGTVQETQYF. DNA of the CDR3: TGTGCCAGCAGCCGCCCCGGGACAGTTCAAGAGACCCAGTACTTC.

The V and J genes are TRBV12-3 or TRBV12-4 and TRBJ2-5, with TRBD1 as a possible D gene (6 bases). This CDR3 is 13 amino acids long. V was shortened by 7 bases and J by 5 bases, with 14 bases between the two germline ends. In DNA, the CDR3 is TGTGCCAGCACTCAGGGGCGCAGCGAGACCCAGTACTTC. Its protein is CASTQGRSETQYF.

The V and J genes are TRBV7-6 and TRBJ1-1; tentatively, D is TRBD1 (5 bases). CDR3 length: 14 residues. Trimming stripped 1 base from V and 1 base from J, with 7 bases between. CDR1 and CDR2 (germline): SGHVS, FNYEAQ. The CDR3 DNA reads as TGTGCCAGCAGCTTAGGACAGACGAACACTGAAGCTTTCTTT. Amino acid sequence: CASSLGQTNTEAFF.

This clone was observed once. This chain connects TRBV24-1 to TRBJ2-5, with D maybe TRBD1 (6 bases). V was pared by 4 bases and J by 2 bases, with 13 bases between. The CDR3 consists of 15 residues. Germline lookup yields CDR1 KGHDR and CDR2 SFDVKD. This chain's CDR3 is CATSDPDRYQETQYF. In DNA form, the CDR3 reads TGTGCCACCAGTGACCCGGACAGATATCAAGAGACCCAGTACTTC.

This clone appeared once. The chain couples TRBV3-1 (or the pseudogene TRBV3-2) to TRBJ2-7, with TRBD2 matching over 7 bases. The J segment lost 4 bases and the V segment lost 2 bases, leaving 2 bases of the junction unmatched. The CDR3 contains 13 residues. Germline CDR1 and CDR2: LGHDT and YNNKEL (reference sequence). The CDR3 DNA is TGTGCCAGCAGCCAACGACTAGCTTACGAGCAGTACTTC. This sequence encodes CASSQRLAYEQYF.

The chain couples TRBV4-3 to TRBJ2-1, with a tentative D call TRBD1 (6 bases). CDR1 and CDR2 (germline): LGHNA, YSLEER. The CDR3 has 15 residues. Deletions cut 1 base from V and 8 bases from J, with 15 bases between. The CDR3 here is CASSQVRQGSDEQFF. CDR3 DNA: TGCGCCAGCAGCCAAGTCAGGCAGGGGAGCGATGAGCAGTTCTTC.

This clone showed up just once. The sample has other DNA sequences that encode this CDR3 too. DNA of the CDR3: TGTGCCAGCAGCCCGACAGGGTACTATGGCTACACCTTC. It translates to CASSPTGYYGYTF. This rearrangement joins TRBV27 to TRBJ1-2; 7 positions agree with TRBD1. V lost 6 bases, J lost 3 bases, and 4 bases stayed unmatched. In germline, CDR1 is MNHEY, CDR2 SMNVEV (reference sequence). CDR3 length: 13 amino acids.

The chain uses TRBV19 and TRBJ2-1, with D possibly being TRBD2 (6 bases). Per germline, CDR1 LNHDA and CDR2 SQIVND (reference sequence). V shed 3 bases and J shed 7 bases, with 16 bases lying between them. The CDR3 length is 15 residues. The CDR3 nucleotides read TGTGCCAGTAGTATGGGCGGGAAAAATATAAATGAGCAGTTCTTC. Translated, it gives CASSMGGKNINEQFF.

The V gene is TRBV6-1, the J gene TRBJ2-4, with a possible D match to TRBD2 (7 bases). With 2 bases removed from V and 0 bases from J, the gap between germline ends came to 14 bases. The germline CDR1 and CDR2 sequences are MNHNS and SASEGT. This CDR3 has 17 residues. CDR3 coding DNA: TGTGCCAGCAGTGAAACCACCGGGGGGCTAGCCAAAAACATTCAGTACTTC. Translation: CASSETTGGLAKNIQYF.

The chain recombines TRBV4-1 with TRBJ1-6, with TRBD1 as a possible D gene (6 bases). The CDR3 extends over 14 amino acids. V lost 1 base to trimming and J lost 7 bases, with 8 bases between them. CDR1 and CDR2 from the germline V gene are MGHRA and YSYEKL. Written as DNA, the CDR3 is TGCGCCAGCAGCCAAGGTCAGGGGAATTCACCCCTCCACTTT. Amino acid sequence: CASSQGQGNSPLHF.

V is TRBV30 and J is TRBJ1-3; D remains unclear. This CDR3 spans 13 amino acids. V was clipped by 2 bases and J by 0 bases, with 5 bases between them. Germline CDR1 and CDR2: GTSNPN and SVGIG (reference sequence). This chain's CDR3 is CAWSSNSGNTIYF. For the CDR3, the DNA is TGTGCCTGGAGTTCCAACTCTGGAAACACCATATATTTT.

Only one count was recorded for this clone. This rearrangement joins TRBV18 to TRBJ2-1, with 13 bases lining up with TRBD2. CDR1 and CDR2 from the germline V gene are KGHSH and LQKENI. This CDR3 comprises 17 residues. J lost 7 bases, V lost 3 bases, and 9 bases had no gene match. CDR3 in amino acids: CASSPTAGTSGANEQFF. Written as DNA, the CDR3 is TGTGCCAGCTCACCGACAGCCGGGACTAGCGGGGCAAATGAGCAGTTCTTC.

This chain connects TRBV18 to TRBJ2-3, with D perhaps TRBD1 (5 bases). CDR3 length: 12 amino acids. From germline, CDR1 is KGHSH and CDR2 LQKENI. The ends were cut back, 3 bases at V and 6 bases at J, with 7 bases in the middle. The DNA for the CDR3 is TGTGCCAGCTCACCTGCAGGGGATACGCAGTATTTT. This codes for CASSPAGDTQYF.

This chain uses TRBV30 with TRBJ1-5; weak D call: TRBD1 (6 bases). V was cut by 2 bases and J by 2 bases, with 19 bases left in between. The V gene's germline CDR1 is GTSNPN and CDR2 SVGIG (reference sequence). The CDR3 runs to 17 residues. CDR3 sequence: CAWSLRRRRTGNQPQHF. The DNA for the CDR3 is TGTGCCTGGAGTCTTAGGAGACGGAGGACAGGCAATCAGCCCCAGCATTTT.

CDR3 nucleotide sequence: TGCGCCAGCAAGCCCCGGGAGGGCCGGGCTGAAGCTTTCTTT. It encodes CASKPREGRAEAFF. This chain connects TRBV5-1 to TRBJ1-1; no reliable D call. The V end lost 6 bases, the J end lost 6 bases, and 18 bases lay between the germline ends. From germline, CDR1 is SGHRS and CDR2 YFSETQ. The CDR3 is made up of 14 amino acids.